The 17 T cell receptor beta chains given below trace back to one sample, sequenced in a study of CD8 T cells in Susac syndrome. Random-hexamer reverse transcription was applied to roughly 0.5 to 1 ug RNA. Each CDR3 protein is one row after TCRdb ran MiXCR on the immunoSEQ multiplex PCR reads. Of approximately 110,000 distinct CDR3 sequences listed, about 96% are singletons. Specimen: CD4+ T cells from PBMCs. The origin of the receptors is a human donor in good health.

The chain carries TRBV5-1 and TRBJ1-4; maybe TRBD1 (6 bases). Germline V gene sequence: CDR1 SGHRS, CDR2 YFSETQ. This CDR3 is 14 amino acids long. Trimming took off 7 bases at V and 3 bases at J, with 13 bases between the two ends. CDR3 in amino acids: CASRRTASNEKLFF. The CDR3 DNA follows: TGCGCCAGCCGCCGGACAGCTTCTAATGAAAAACTGTTTTTT.

This chain connects TRBV30 to TRBJ1-5; 8 bases line up with TRBD1. Germline CDR1 and CDR2: GTSNPN and SVGIG (reference sequence). V shed 5 bases, J shed 2 bases, and the junction held 5 bases outside the gene matches. There are 14 residues in the CDR3. CDR3 in DNA: TGTGCCTGGCAGACAGGGGACGGCAATCAGCCCCAGCATTTT. The encoded protein is CAWQTGDGNQPQHF.

With respect to this clonotype: Relative to the germline gene, one junction end is altered; a read error may explain this. The genes are TRBV30 and TRBJ2-7; D might be TRBD2 (7 bases). The CDR3 length is 13 residues. The germline CDR1 and CDR2 sequences are GTSNPN and SVGIG (reference sequence). In nucleotides, the CDR3 is TGTGCCTGGAGTCGGGGGGCTGGGTACGGGCAGTACTTC. This codes for CAWSRGAGYGQYF.

V is TRBV5-6 and J is TRBJ2-3; D perhaps matches TRBD2 (6 bases). V shed 7 bases and J shed 5 bases, with 14 bases lying between them. The CDR3 extends over 13 amino acids. Germline CDR1 SGHDT, CDR2 YYEEEE. The CDR3 DNA is TGTGCCAGCGCCGCCCGGCGGGGAGATACGCAGTATTTT. Encoded protein: CASAARRGDTQYF. The full variable domain, completed using reference TRBV5-6 and TRBJ2-3, is DAGVTQSPTHLIKTRGQQVTLRCSPKSGHDTVSWYQQALGQGPQFIFQYYEEEERQRGNFPDRFSGHQFPNYSSELNVNALLLGDSALYLCASAARRGDTQYFGPGTRLTVL.

The genes are TRBV18 and TRBJ2-2; possibly TRBD2 for D (5 bases). Trimming pared 3 bases from V and 0 bases from J, leaving 8 bases between. Germline assignment: CDR1 KGHSH and CDR2 LQKENI. The CDR3 consists of 15 residues. CDR3 nucleotide sequence: TGTGCCAGCTCACCCCGAGGGACGAACACCGGGGAGCTGTTTTTT. Protein sequence: CASSPRGTNTGELFF.

The chain joins TRBV7-3 to TRBJ2-2; D may be TRBD1 or TRBD2 (6 bases each). The V gene's germline CDR1 is SGHTA and CDR2 FQGTGA. The CDR3 is 16 residues long. V was trimmed by 2 bases and J by 0 bases, leaving 10 bases between them. The CDR3 spells CASSLHRGANTGELFF. CDR3 bases: TGTGCCAGCAGCTTACATAGGGGGGCGAACACCGGGGAGCTGTTTTTT.

The chain has TRBV11-2 and TRBJ2-2; 13 nucleotides align to TRBD2. The CDR3 sequence is 16 residues long. The junction had 7 bases not matched to a gene; V was cut back by 5 bases and J by 7 bases. Looked up from germline, CDR1 is SGHAT and CDR2 is FQNNGV. CDR3 in amino acids: CASSHGLAGVGGELFF. CDR3 sequence (DNA): TGTGCCAGCAGCCACGGACTAGCGGGAGTCGGCGGGGAGCTGTTTTTT.

This rearrangement joins TRBV19 to TRBJ1-2, with TRBD1 matching 11 bases. J lost 2 bases, V lost 7 bases, and 3 bases had no gene match. Per germline, CDR1 LNHDA and CDR2 SQIVND (reference sequence). This CDR3 comprises 14 residues. This CDR3 is CASTGQGANYGYTF. The CDR3 region has the DNA TGTGCCAGTACCGGACAGGGGGCCAACTATGGCTACACCTTC.

The chain recombines TRBV3-1 with TRBJ2-7, with D perhaps matching TRBD1 (6 bases). The length of the CDR3 is 13 residues. Germline CDR1 reads LGHDT; CDR2 reads YNNKEL (reference sequence). The V and J ends lost 1 base and 4 bases respectively, with 8 bases between them. In DNA, the CDR3 is TGTGCCAGCAGCCAAGCCGGGACATACGAGCAGTACTTC. It is translated as CASSQAGTYEQYF.

The CDR3 DNA sequence: TGCGCCAGCAGCTTGGTGGCGGGGGCGAACACCGGGGAGCTGTTTTTT. Its protein product is CASSLVAGANTGELFF. The rearrangement joins TRBV5-1 to TRBJ2-2, with 7 bases matching TRBD2. From germline, CDR1 is SGHRS and CDR2 YFSETQ. This CDR3 region has 16 residues. V lost 0 bases, J lost 0 bases, and 2 bases stayed unmatched.

The chain links TRBV5-6 to TRBJ2-3; D gene ambiguous. Trimming removed 4 bases at V and 2 bases at J, with 5 bases between. The germline V gene encodes CDR1 SGHDT and CDR2 YYEEEE. This CDR3 is 12 amino acids long. CDR3 in amino acids: CASSGLTDTQYF. For the CDR3, the DNA is TGTGCCAGCAGCGGTCTCACAGATACGCAGTATTTT.

The chain employs TRBV5-1 and TRBJ1-3, with no clear D. CDR1 SGHRS and CDR2 YFSETQ come from the germline V gene. With 4 bases removed from V and 0 bases from J, the gap between germline ends came to 5 bases. The CDR3 is made up of 13 amino acids. The CDR3 DNA sequence: TGCGCCAGCAGCCCAAACTCTGGAAACACCATATATTTT. Amino acids: CASSPNSGNTIYF. The whole variable domain, remainder taken from reference TRBV5-1 and TRBJ1-3, is KAGVTQTPRYLIKTRGQQVTLSCSPISGHRSVSWYQQTPGQGLQFLFEYFSETQRNKGNFPGRFSGRQFSNSRSEMNVSTLELGDSALYLCASSPNSGNTIYFGEGSWLTVV.

The chain is built from TRBV21-1 and TRBJ2-7; the tabulated D call, TRBD1, remains unverified against the DNA. TRBV21-1 is listed as a pseudogene. The CDR3 runs 14 residues. The CDR3 DNA follows: TGTGCCAGCACCAAGGGCGGCAGTCCTGCGGAGCAGTACTTC. Protein sequence: CASTKGGSPAEQYF.

The rearrangement uses TRBV28 and TRBJ2-7; D remains ambiguous. V was cut by 6 bases and J by 2 bases, with 14 bases left in between. The germline CDR1 and CDR2 sequences are MDHEN and SYDVKM. The CDR3 extends over 14 amino acids. The CDR3 sequence: CASRPPAPPYEQYF. The CDR3 DNA follows: TGTGCCAGCAGGCCCCCCGCCCCCCCCTACGAGCAGTACTTC.

The rearrangement joins TRBV3-1 to TRBJ1-1; D remains unclear. Germline V gene sequence: CDR1 LGHDT, CDR2 YNNKEL (reference sequence). CDR3 size: 15 residues. V was clipped by 0 bases and J by 6 bases, with 14 bases between them. CDR3 in DNA: TGTGCCAGCAGCCAAGACCCCGGAAGGCTGGCTGAAGCTTTCTTT. Translating it yields CASSQDPGRLAEAFF.

The gene calls are TRBV29-1 and TRBJ2-7; tentative D call: TRBD1 (6 bases). Germline lookup yields CDR1 SQVTM and CDR2 ANQGSEA. This CDR3 region has 13 residues. V was clipped by 2 bases and J by 5 bases, with 13 bases between them. For the CDR3, the DNA is TGCAGCGTTGAATGGCAGGGGAGTGACGAGCAGTACTTC. Its protein is CSVEWQGSDEQYF.

CDR3 sequence: CASSLEQEFLGNEQFF. The CDR3 DNA sequence: TGTGCCAGCAGCTTGGAGCAGGAGTTTCTGGGCAATGAGCAGTTCTTC. This chain joins TRBV5-6 and TRBJ2-1; D unclear. Germline V gene lookup returns CDR1 SGHDT and CDR2 YYEEEE. This CDR3 is 16 amino acids long. Trimming cost V 0 bases and J 6 bases, with 16 bases left between them.